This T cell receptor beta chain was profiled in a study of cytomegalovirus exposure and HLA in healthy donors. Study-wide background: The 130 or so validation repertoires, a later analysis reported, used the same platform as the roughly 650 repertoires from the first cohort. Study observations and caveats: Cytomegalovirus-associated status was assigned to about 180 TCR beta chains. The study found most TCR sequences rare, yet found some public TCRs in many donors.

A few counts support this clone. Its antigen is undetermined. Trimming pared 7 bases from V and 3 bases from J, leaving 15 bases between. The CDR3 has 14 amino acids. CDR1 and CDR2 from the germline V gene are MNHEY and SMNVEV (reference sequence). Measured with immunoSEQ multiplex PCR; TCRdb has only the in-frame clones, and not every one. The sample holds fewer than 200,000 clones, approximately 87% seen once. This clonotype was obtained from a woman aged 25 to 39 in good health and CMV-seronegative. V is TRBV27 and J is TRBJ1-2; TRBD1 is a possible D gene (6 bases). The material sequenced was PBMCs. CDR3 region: CASILTRGDYGYTF. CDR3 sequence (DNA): TGTGCCAGCATCCTAACCAGGGGTGACTATGGCTACACCTTC.